This TCR beta chain was obtained from a study of T cells in Graves' hyperthyroidism and ophthalmopathy. The investigators amplified TCR beta CDR3 regions from RNA transcripts. The TCR CDR3 was amplified in a first-round RT-PCR using the HTBI primer set. TCRdb re-derived calls from the multiplex PCR reads in MiXCR, one entry per CDR3 protein. The sample lists more than 500,000 distinct CDR3 sequences, 15% to 20% occurring once. There are 15 residues in the CDR3. The V gene end was trimmed by 1 base and the J gene end by 1 base; junction bases not matched to a gene: 2. CDR1 and CDR2 (germline): LGHDT, YNNKEL (reference sequence). Study-wide points: Most thyroid clonotypes with frequency above 0.001 were detected in blood.

In its sample, this clonotype was seen many times. Its antigen is undetermined. The source is a woman in her 30s with Graves' hyperthyroidism. This chain uses TRBV3-1 with TRBJ2-7; 9 bases are a match to TRBD2. Sequencing used blood. The CDR3 spells CASSQGGRGSYEQYF. DNA of the CDR3: TGTGCCAGCAGCCAAGGCGGGAGGGGGTCCTACGAGCAGTACTTC.